What follows are 14 T cell receptor beta chains derived from one specimen sequenced in a study of blood T cell repertoires in COVID-19. Sequencing was performed with immunoSEQ multiplex PCR; in TCRdb, only in-frame clones are kept and a portion is missing. The data hold 120,000 or so clones, with around 81% observed a single time. The sequencing input was peripheral blood. These receptors originate from a man aged 25-40 years with COVID-19, enrolled during active disease.

CDR3 in DNA: TGTGCCAGCAGTTATAGGAGACTAGGAGTTTCCACCGGGGAGCTGTTTTTT. This sequence encodes CASSYRRLGVSTGELFF. The V call is TRBV6-2 or TRBV6-3, the J call TRBJ2-2, with a tentative D call TRBD2 (6 bases). The CDR3 sequence is 17 residues long. V was trimmed by 3 bases and J by 4 bases, leaving 18 bases between them. Per the germline V gene, CDR1 is MNHEY and CDR2 is SVGEGT.

The chain joins TRBV11-2 to TRBJ2-7, with 10 bases aligning to TRBD2. CDR1 and CDR2 (germline): SGHAT, FQNNGV. The CDR3 runs to 15 residues. V shed 2 bases and J 2 bases; nucleotides not matched to a gene: 3. The CDR3 DNA is TGTGCCAGCAGCTTATCTAGCGGGGGCACCTACGAGCAGTACTTC. It specifies CASSLSSGGTYEQYF. The full variable domain, completed using reference TRBV11-2 and TRBJ2-7, is EAGVAQSPRYKIIEKRQSVAFWCNPISGHATLYWYQQILGQGPKLLIQFQNNGVVDDSQLPKDRFSAERLKGVDSTLKIQPAKLEDSAVYLCASSLSSGGTYEQYFGPGTRLTVT.

The chain carries TRBV6-2 or TRBV6-3 and TRBJ2-7, with 9 positions matching TRBD1. CDR3 length: 18 residues. Germline-derived CDR1 and CDR2 are MNHEY and SVGEGT. Trimming at V came to 2 bases and at J to 6 bases, leaving 17 bases not matched to a gene. The CDR3 here is CASSYRELGDRDAGEQYF. The CDR3 DNA follows: TGTGCCAGCAGTTACCGAGAACTTGGGGACAGGGACGCTGGCGAGCAGTACTTC.

The chain's CDR3 is CASSQVTGQLKFYYGYTF. The CDR3 bases are TGCGCCAGCAGCCAAGTGACAGGACAGCTAAAATTTTACTATGGCTACACCTTC. The genes are TRBV4-3 and TRBJ1-2; D perhaps matches TRBD1 (6 bases). Germline-derived CDR1 and CDR2 are LGHNA and YSLEER. V lost 1 base and J 3 bases, leaving 21 bases between the germline ends. CDR3 size: 18 residues.

This chain links TRBV19 with TRBJ2-7; TRBD1 matches 7 bases. The CDR3 is 14 residues long. The germline V gene has CDR1 LNHDA and CDR2 SQIVND (reference sequence). V dropped 4 bases and J dropped 3; count of bases not matched to a gene: 6. The CDR3: CASSTGTAGYEQYF. The CDR3 nucleotides are TGTGCCAGTAGTACCGGGACAGCCGGCTACGAGCAGTACTTC.

The chain is built from TRBV6-5 and TRBJ2-7, with a tentative D call TRBD2 (7 bases). V was clipped by 8 bases and J by 6 bases, with 14 bases between them. The CDR3 is made up of 12 amino acids. Germline V gene sequence: CDR1 MNHEY, CDR2 SVGAGI. The CDR3 nucleotides read TGTGCCAGCGGGGGGGGGCCCAGCGAGCAGTACTTC. This codes for CASGGGPSEQYF.

A remark on this clone: Other DNA variants within this sample encode the same CDR3. This chain connects TRBV19 to TRBJ1-6, with 7 bases matching TRBD1. The V and J ends lost 5 bases and 10 bases, in that order; junction bases with no gene match: 11. The CDR3 contains 15 residues. CDR1 and CDR2 (germline): LNHDA, SQIVND (reference sequence). The CDR3 DNA follows: TGTGCCAGTAGTCCAAGGGGGCAGGGACAGTCACCCCTCCACTTT. This translates into CASSPRGQGQSPLHF.

This clone was recorded a few times. This sequence joins TRBV4-1 and TRBJ2-7; TRBD1 might be the D (8 bases). The germline V and J ends were trimmed by 9 bases and 5 bases, with 20 bases remaining between them. In germline, CDR1 is MGHRA, CDR2 YSYEKL. The CDR3 spans 14 residues. CDR3 residues: CASDRGGGSDEQYF. The CDR3 nucleotides are TGCGCCAGTGACAGGGGAGGGGGGTCGGACGAGCAGTACTTC.

This chain uses TRBV7-9 with TRBJ2-7; 10 positions agree with TRBD1. From germline, CDR1 is SEHNR and CDR2 FQNEAQ (reference sequence). This CDR3 comprises 15 residues. After removal of 5 bases from V and 5 bases from J, the junction contained 9 bases not matched to a gene. The CDR3 region is CASSTRDRGFDEQYF. The CDR3, as DNA: TGTGCCAGCAGCACACGGGACAGGGGCTTCGACGAGCAGTACTTC. Together with reference TRBV7-9 and TRBJ2-7, the CDR3 gives the full variable domain: DTGVSQNPRHKITKRGQNVTFRCDPISEHNRLYWYRQTLGQGPEFLTYFQNEAQLEKSRLLSDRFSAERPKGSFSTLEIQRTEQGDSAMYLCASSTRDRGFDEQYFGPGTRLTVT.

This clone has only one observation. The V and J genes are TRBV6-2 or TRBV6-3 and TRBJ2-1; D uncertain. The CDR3 loop spans 13 amino acids. Germline lookup yields CDR1 MNHEY and CDR2 SVGEGT. V lost 4 bases and J lost 6, with 10 bases in between. This CDR3 reads CASSSSGFNEQFF. In DNA form, the CDR3 reads TGTGCCAGCAGTTCCTCTGGCTTCAATGAGCAGTTCTTC.

This chain links TRBV2 with TRBJ2-7; 8 bases are a match to TRBD1. Germline CDR1 SNHLY, CDR2 FYNNEI. With V trimmed by 9 bases and J by 1 base, 11 bases remained unmatched. There are 15 residues in the CDR3. The CDR3 here is CASVPRDRYSYEQYF. CDR3 nucleotides: TGTGCCAGTGTCCCCCGGGACAGGTATTCCTACGAGCAGTACTTC.

V and J are TRBV5-1 and TRBJ1-2, with TRBD1 matching 9 bases. CDR3 length: 13 amino acids. Trimming removed 0 bases from V and 8 bases from J; junction bases left unmatched: 2. Germline CDR1 and CDR2: SGHRS and YFSETQ. DNA for the CDR3: TGCGCCAGCAGCTTGGAACAGGGGGCCGGCTACACCTTC. It yields the protein CASSLEQGAGYTF. The entire variable domain, with the rest obtained from reference TRBV5-1 and TRBJ1-2, is as follows: KAGVTQTPRYLIKTRGQQVTLSCSPISGHRSVSWYQQTPGQGLQFLFEYFSETQRNKGNFPGRFSGRQFSNSRSEMNVSTLELGDSALYLCASSLEQGAGYTFGSGTRLTVV.

The rearrangement links TRBV9 to TRBJ2-7; TRBD2 agrees at 7 bases. CDR1 is SGDLS, CDR2 YYNGEE, per germline. V was pared by 3 bases and J by 6 bases, with 12 bases of the junction left unmatched. The CDR3 has 15 amino acids. Here the CDR3 reads CASSADLAGESEQYF. CDR3 nucleotide sequence: TGTGCCAGCAGCGCCGACCTGGCGGGGGAAAGCGAGCAGTACTTC.

The genes are TRBV2 and TRBJ2-2, with D possibly matching TRBD1 (6 bases). Germline V gives CDR1 SNHLY, CDR2 FYNNEI. This CDR3 comprises 16 residues. Trimming shortened V by 3 bases and J by 0 bases, and 11 bases separated the two germline ends. The CDR3 nucleotides read TGTGCCAGCAGTGACCAGGGACACTCGAACACCGGGGAGCTGTTTTTT. This codes for CASSDQGHSNTGELFF.